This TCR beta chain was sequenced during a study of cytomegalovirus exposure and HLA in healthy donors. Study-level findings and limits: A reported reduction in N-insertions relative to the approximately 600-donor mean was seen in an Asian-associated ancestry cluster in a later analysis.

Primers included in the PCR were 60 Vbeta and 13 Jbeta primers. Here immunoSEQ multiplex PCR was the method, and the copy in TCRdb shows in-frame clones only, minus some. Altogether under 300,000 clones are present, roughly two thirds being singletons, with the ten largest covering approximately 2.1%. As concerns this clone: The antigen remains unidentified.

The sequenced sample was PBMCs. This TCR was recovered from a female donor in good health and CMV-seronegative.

The CDR3 sequence: CAISLGQGGYEQYF. As DNA, the CDR3 is TGTGCCATCAGCTTGGGACAGGGAGGCTACGAGCAGTACTTC. The J gene is TRBJ2-7, the V gene TRBV10-3; TRBD1 agrees at 9 bases. The germline V gene has CDR1 ENHRY and CDR2 SYGVKD. V dropped 6 bases and J dropped 3; count of bases not matched to a gene: 6. This CDR3 has 14 amino acids.